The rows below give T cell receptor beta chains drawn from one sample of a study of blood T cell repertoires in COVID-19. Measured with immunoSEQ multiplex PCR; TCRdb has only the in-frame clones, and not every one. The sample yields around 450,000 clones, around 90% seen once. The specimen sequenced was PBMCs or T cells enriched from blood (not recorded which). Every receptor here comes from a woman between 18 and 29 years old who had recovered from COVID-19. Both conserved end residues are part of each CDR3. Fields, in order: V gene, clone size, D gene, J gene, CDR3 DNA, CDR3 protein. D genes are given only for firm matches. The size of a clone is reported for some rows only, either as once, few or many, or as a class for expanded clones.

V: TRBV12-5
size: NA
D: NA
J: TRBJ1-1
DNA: TGTGCTAGTGGGCCCACATTGAACACTGAAGCTTTCTTT
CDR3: CASGPTLNTEAFF

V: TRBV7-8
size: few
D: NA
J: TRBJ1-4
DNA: TGTGCCAGCCCAAGGACGTCATTCGGGGCAACTAATGAAAAACTGTTTTTT
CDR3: CASPRTSFGATNEKLFF

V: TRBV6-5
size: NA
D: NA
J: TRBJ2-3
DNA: TGTGCCAGCAAGGACATTCCCACAGATACGCAGTATTTT
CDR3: CASKDIPTDTQYF

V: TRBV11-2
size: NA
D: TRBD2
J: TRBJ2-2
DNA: TGTGCCAGCAGCTTTGGCCTAGCGGGGGGCACCGGGGAGCTGTTTTTT
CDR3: CASSFGLAGGTGELFF

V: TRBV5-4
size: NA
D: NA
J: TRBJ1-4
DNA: TGTGCCAGCAGCCCGGACGGGGCAACTAATGAAAAACTGTTTTTT
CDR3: CASSPDGATNEKLFF

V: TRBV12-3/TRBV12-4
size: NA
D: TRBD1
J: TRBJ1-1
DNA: TGTGCCAGCAGTTCGGGACAGGGAGATGAAGCTTTCTTT
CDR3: CASSSGQGDEAFF

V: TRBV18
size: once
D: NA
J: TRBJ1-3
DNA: TGTGCCAGCTCACCACGGGCAGGCCCAATTAAAGGTTCTGGAAACACCATATATTTT
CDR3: CASSPRAGPIKGSGNTIYF

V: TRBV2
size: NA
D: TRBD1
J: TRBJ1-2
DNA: TGTGCCAGCAGTTATTCCGGGACAGGGGGAGGCTACACCTTC
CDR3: CASSYSGTGGGYTF

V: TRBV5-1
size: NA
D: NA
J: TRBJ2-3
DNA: TGCGCCAGCAGTTTGGACGGGGGACCCTTTAGGGTTATAGATACGCAGTATTTT
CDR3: CASSLDGGPFRVIDTQYF

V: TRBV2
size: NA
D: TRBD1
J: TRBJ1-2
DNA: TGTGCCAGCAGTGTACAGGGGGCCGACTATGGCTACACCTTC
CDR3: CASSVQGADYGYTF

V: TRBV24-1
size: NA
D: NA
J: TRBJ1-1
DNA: TGTGCCACCAGTGGGTTCGGGAGTGAAGCTTTCTTT
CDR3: CATSGFGSEAFF

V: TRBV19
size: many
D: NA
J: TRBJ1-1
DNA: TGTGCCAGTAGTATTGACAGGAACACTGAAGCTTTCTTT
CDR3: CASSIDRNTEAFF

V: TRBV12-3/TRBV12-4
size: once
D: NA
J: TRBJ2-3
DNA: TGTGCCAGCAGTTCAAAAAGCACAGATACGCAGTATTTT
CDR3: CASSSKSTDTQYF

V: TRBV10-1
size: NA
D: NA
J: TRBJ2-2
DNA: TGCGCCAGCAGTCTCACAGCGAACACCGGGGAGCTGTTTTTT
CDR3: CASSLTANTGELFF

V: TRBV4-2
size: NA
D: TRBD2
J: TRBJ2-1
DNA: TGTGCCAGCAGCCTTAGCGGGGGATCCTACAATGAGCAGTTCTTC
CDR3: CASSLSGGSYNEQFF

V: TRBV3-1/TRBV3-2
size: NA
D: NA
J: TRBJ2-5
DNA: TGTGCCAGCAGCTTGAGCGGGCGGGGAGAGACCCAGTACTTC
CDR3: CASSLSGRGETQYF

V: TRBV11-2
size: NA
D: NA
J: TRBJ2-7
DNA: TGTGCCAGCAGCTTCAGCGGAGACTCCTCCTACGAGCAGTACTTC
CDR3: CASSFSGDSSYEQYF

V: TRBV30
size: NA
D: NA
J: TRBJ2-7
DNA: TGTGCCTGGAGTGTAGCAGGCTACGAGCAGTACTTC
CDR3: CAWSVAGYEQYF

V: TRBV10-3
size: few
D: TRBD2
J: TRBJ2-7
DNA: TGTGCCATCAGTGACCTTACAGCCGGGACTAGCGACTACGAGCAGTACTTC
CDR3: CAISDLTAGTSDYEQYF

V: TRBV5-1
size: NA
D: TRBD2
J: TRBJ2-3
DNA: TGCGCCAGCAGCTTACCCCCGGGGGCTAGCGGGGGGGGAACAGATACGCAGTATTTT
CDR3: CASSLPPGASGGGTDTQYF

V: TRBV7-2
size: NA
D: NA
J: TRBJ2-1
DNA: TGTGCCAGCAGCTTAGGGCTAGACCCGATTTACAATGAGCAGTTCTTC
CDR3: CASSLGLDPIYNEQFF

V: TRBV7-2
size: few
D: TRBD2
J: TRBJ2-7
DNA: TGTGCCAGCAGCCTTAGACTAGCGGGGCCCTACGAGCAGTACTTC
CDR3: CASSLRLAGPYEQYF

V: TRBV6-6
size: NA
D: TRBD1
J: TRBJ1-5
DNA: TGTGCCAGCAGTCAGTACTTGACAGGGGGGAGCAATCAGCCCCAGCATTTT
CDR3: CASSQYLTGGSNQPQHF

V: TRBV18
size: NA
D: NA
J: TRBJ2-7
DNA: TGTGCCAGCTCACCTAATGTGCCGAAAGAGTTCTACGAGCAGTACTTC
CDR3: CASSPNVPKEFYEQYF

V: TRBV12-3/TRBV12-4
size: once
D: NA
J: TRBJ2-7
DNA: TGTGCCAGCAGTTTTGGGCTACGAGACGAGCAGTACTTC
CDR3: CASSFGLRDEQYF

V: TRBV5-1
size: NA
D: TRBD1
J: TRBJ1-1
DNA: TGCGCCAGCAGCTTAGACAGGGCAGACACTGAAGCTTTCTTT
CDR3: CASSLDRADTEAFF

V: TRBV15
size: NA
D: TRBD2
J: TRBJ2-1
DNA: TGTGCCACCAGCGCTCGACTAGCGGGGGGAGAGAATGAGCAGTTCTTC
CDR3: CATSARLAGGENEQFF

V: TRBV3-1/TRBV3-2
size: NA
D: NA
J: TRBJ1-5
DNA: TGTGCCAGCAGCCAAGACAGGGTCGATCAGCCCCAGCATTTT
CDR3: CASSQDRVDQPQHF

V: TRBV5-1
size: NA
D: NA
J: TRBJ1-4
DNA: TGCGCCAGCAGAGGAGCAATGAATGAAAAACTGTTTTTT
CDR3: CASRGAMNEKLFF

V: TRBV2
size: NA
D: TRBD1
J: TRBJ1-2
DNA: TGTGCCAGCAGTCTACCGGGACAGCAAAACTATGGCTACACCTTC
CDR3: CASSLPGQQNYGYTF

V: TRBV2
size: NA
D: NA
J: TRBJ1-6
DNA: TGTGCCAGCAGGGGACTGACCAATTCACCCCTCCACTTT
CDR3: CASRGLTNSPLHF

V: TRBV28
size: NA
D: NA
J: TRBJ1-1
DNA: TGTGCCAGCAGTTTAGTAGTGGGAGCTGAAGCTTTCTTT
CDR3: CASSLVVGAEAFF

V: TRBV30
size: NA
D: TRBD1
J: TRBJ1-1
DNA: TGTGCCTGGAGGGAGACAGGGGAAGCTTTCTTT
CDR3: CAWRETGEAFF

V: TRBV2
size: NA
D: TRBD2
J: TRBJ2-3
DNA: TGTGCCAGCAGCGGGCGGGGGAGCACAGATACGCAGTATTTT
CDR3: CASSGRGSTDTQYF

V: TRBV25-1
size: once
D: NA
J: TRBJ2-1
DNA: TGTGCCAGCAGTGAAAGAGGCGGGGTACCTTTGGATGAGCAGTTCTTC
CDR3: CASSERGGVPLDEQFF

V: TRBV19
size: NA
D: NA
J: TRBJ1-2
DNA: TGTGCCAGTAGTATATACAGCGGCAGCTACACCTTC
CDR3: CASSIYSGSYTF

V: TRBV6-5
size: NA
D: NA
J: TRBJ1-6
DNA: TGTGCCAGCCTCGGAGCCCAGGGGTCACCCCTCCACTTT
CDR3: CASLGAQGSPLHF

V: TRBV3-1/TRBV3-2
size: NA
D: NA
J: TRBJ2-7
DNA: TGTGCCAGCAGCCAAGACGCGGCTGCCGGAACCGTGTACTTC
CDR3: CASSQDAAAGTVYF

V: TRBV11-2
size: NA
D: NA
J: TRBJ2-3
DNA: TGTGCCAGCAGCGGGGCGTCAGCTAATGCAGATACGCAGTATTTT
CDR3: CASSGASANADTQYF

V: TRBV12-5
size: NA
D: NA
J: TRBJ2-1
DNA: TGTGCTAGTGGTTTGCACAGGAACAATGAGCAGTTCTTC
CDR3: CASGLHRNNEQFF

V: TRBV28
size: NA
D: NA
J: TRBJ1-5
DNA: TGTGCCCCCAGGGTTGGAAATCAGCCCCAGCATTTT
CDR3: CAPRVGNQPQHF

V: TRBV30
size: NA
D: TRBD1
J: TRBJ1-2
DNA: TGTGCCTCCCACAGGGGCTTATCGATTGGTTTTTATGGCTACACCTTC
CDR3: CASHRGLSIGFYGYTF

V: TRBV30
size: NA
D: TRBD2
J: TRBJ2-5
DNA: TGTGCCTGGAGTGCCAGGTTAGGGGCGGGGGGAGGACCCCAAGAGACCCAGTACTTC
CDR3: CAWSARLGAGGGPQETQYF

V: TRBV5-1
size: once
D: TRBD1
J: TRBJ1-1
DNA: TGCGCCAGCAGCTTGGGGGACAGCCAGAACACTGAAGCTTTCTTT
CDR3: CASSLGDSQNTEAFF

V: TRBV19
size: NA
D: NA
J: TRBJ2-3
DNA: TGTGCCACCCCCCCCAGGGTAAGCACAGATACGCAGTATTTT
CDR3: CATPPRVSTDTQYF

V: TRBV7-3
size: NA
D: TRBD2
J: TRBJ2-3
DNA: TGTGCCAGCAGCTTGTTAGCGGGGATTGGCACAGATACGCAGTATTTT
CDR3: CASSLLAGIGTDTQYF

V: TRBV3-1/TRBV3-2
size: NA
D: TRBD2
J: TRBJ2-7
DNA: TGTGCCAGCAGCCAAGTCGGGGGGTACGAGCAGTACTTC
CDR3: CASSQVGGYEQYF

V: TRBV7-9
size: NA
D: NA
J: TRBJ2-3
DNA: TGTGCCAGCAGCTTCGGCTTGGCGGGGACGCAGTATTTT
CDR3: CASSFGLAGTQYF

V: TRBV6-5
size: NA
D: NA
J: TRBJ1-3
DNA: TGTGCCAGCAGCCCCGACTTTTTCTCTGGAAACACCATATATTTT
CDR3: CASSPDFFSGNTIYF

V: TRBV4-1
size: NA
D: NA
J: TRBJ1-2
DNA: TGCGCCAGCAGCCAAGGGAAGGGGGAAAACTATGGCTACACCTTC
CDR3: CASSQGKGENYGYTF

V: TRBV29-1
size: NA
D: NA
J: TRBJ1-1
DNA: TGCAGCGTGGCCGGGACTGAACACACTGAAGCTTTCTTT
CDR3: CSVAGTEHTEAFF